This T cell receptor beta chain was captured in a study of blood T cell repertoires in COVID-19. Overall study: Acute and convalescent COVID-19 specimens originated in the United States, Italy and Spain. T cells, B-cell-depleted T cells, or PBMCs supplied cDNA or gDNA.

Original analysis: How many nucleated cells were present was estimated from reference gene primer amplification. This table comes from immunoSEQ multiplex PCR, and its TCRdb copy is limited to in-frame clones, with some not included. V, J and clone size derive from that table, while D and trimming were established from the DNA sequence. This sample has over 120,000 clones, with roughly four fifths found just once. There are 17 residues in the CDR3. V shed 5 bases, J shed 0 bases, and the junction held 10 bases outside the gene matches. Germline V gene lookup returns CDR1 KGHDR and CDR2 SFDVKD. The J gene is TRBJ2-3, the V gene TRBV24-1, with TRBD1 matching 7 bases. Sequencing used peripheral blood. The TCR comes from a woman in her fifties or sixties with acute or convalescent COVID-19. CDR3 in amino acids: CATSGGTASPSTDTQYF. The CDR3 nucleotides read TGTGCCACCAGTGGGGGGACAGCCAGTCCTAGCACAGATACGCAGTATTTT.